Listed below are T cell receptor beta chains from one sample, sequenced in a study of blood T cells in healthy people across ages. TCRdb re-called the 5' RACE reads through MiXCR, storing one row per CDR3 protein. The table records about 730,000 distinct CDR3 sequences, roughly 47% of them present only once. Sequencing was carried out using blood. These receptors came from a woman aged 60-75 years in good health. Both conserved end residues are part of each CDR3. The D gene is left open where the match is weak. Clone size, where shown, is once, few, many, or a class for clones that have expanded.

v_gene	d_gene	abundance	j_gene	CDR3aa	CDR3nt
TRBV3-1	-	few	TRBJ1-2	CASSQDLPGSLNYGYTF	TGTGCCAGCAGCCAAGATTTGCCCGGATCCCTCAACTATGGCTACACCTTC
TRBV7-2	-	-	TRBJ2-5	CASSTSYGNSYGQYF	TGTGCCAGCAGCACCTCATACGGGAACTCCTACGGGCAGTACTTC
TRBV12-3/TRBV12-4	-	-	TRBJ2-2	CASSPLRGRMDTGELFF	TGTGCCAGCAGTCCGTTAAGGGGACGTATGGACACCGGGGAGCTGTTTTTT
TRBV20-1	TRBD2	-	TRBJ2-1	CSADGTSGTNEQFF	TGCAGTGCTGACGGGACTAGCGGGACGAATGAGCAGTTCTTC
TRBV24-1	-	-	TRBJ2-7	CATSSGISDYEQYF	TGTGCCACCAGTTCCGGTATTTCGGACTACGAGCAGTACTTC
TRBV7-9	TRBD2	-	TRBJ2-1	CASSLGGVNEQFF	TGTGCCAGCAGCCTCGGGGGGGTTAATGAGCAGTTCTTC
TRBV2	TRBD1	-	TRBJ1-1	CASTGTDRGREAFF	TGTGCCAGCACCGGAACGGACAGGGGGCGTGAAGCTTTCTTT
TRBV29-1	-	few	TRBJ1-1	CSVSTNTEAFF	TGCAGCGTAAGCACGAACACTGAAGCTTTCTTT
TRBV7-2	-	-	TRBJ2-1	CASSQLEQFF	TGTGCCAGCAGCCAACTTGAGCAGTTCTTC
TRBV7-2	TRBD1	many	TRBJ2-5	CASSLAGQGRETQYF	TGTGCCAGCAGCTTAGCCGGACAGGGTCGCGAGACCCAGTACTTC
TRBV5-5	-	many	TRBJ2-5	CASRMRDTQETQYF	TGTGCCAGCAGAATGAGGGACACGCAAGAGACCCAGTACTTC
TRBV3-1	TRBD2	few	TRBJ2-1	CASSQDWASGRRNEQFF	TGTGCCAGCAGCCAAGATTGGGCCAGCGGGAGAAGGAATGAGCAGTTCTTC
TRBV6-2/TRBV6-3	TRBD2	few	TRBJ2-7	CASSYSPSGSFRDEQYF	TGTGCCAGCAGTTACTCGCCTAGCGGGAGTTTCCGGGACGAGCAGTACTTC
TRBV20-1	TRBD2	-	TRBJ2-1	CSAKISGRAYNEQFF	TGCAGTGCTAAGATTAGCGGGAGAGCCTACAATGAGCAGTTCTTC
TRBV2	TRBD1	-	TRBJ2-7	CASSDRDRGEQYF	TGTGCCAGCAGTGATAGGGACAGGGGCGAACAGTACTTC
TRBV29-1	-	-	TRBJ1-1	CSVEVRAEYTEAFF	TGCAGCGTTGAGGTCAGGGCCGAATACACTGAAGCTTTCTTT
TRBV14	TRBD2	-	TRBJ2-1	CTSRLTSGNYNEQFF	TGTACCAGCAGACTGACTAGCGGGAATTACAATGAGCAGTTCTTC
TRBV6-6	-	few	TRBJ2-7	CASRPRSPSYEQYF	TGTGCCAGCCGACCAAGATCCCCCTCCTACGAGCAGTACTTC
TRBV5-1	-	-	TRBJ2-3	CASSLGGDSTDTQYF	TGCGCCAGCAGCTTGGGCGGGGATAGCACAGATACGCAGTATTTT
TRBV27	TRBD1	-	TRBJ2-7	CASSPTGGPVIYEQYF	TGTGCCAGCAGTCCTACAGGGGGCCCTGTGATCTACGAGCAGTACTTC
TRBV27	TRBD1	-	TRBJ2-4	CASSFVSGGSAKNIQYF	TGTGCCAGCAGTTTTGTCTCAGGGGGCTCGGCCAAAAACATTCAGTACTTC
TRBV12-3/TRBV12-4	-	many	TRBJ2-1	CASSLTVEQFF	TGTGCCAGCAGTTTGACGGTAGAGCAGTTCTTC
TRBV7-2	-	-	TRBJ1-1	CASSLVGGGDTEAFF	TGTGCCAGCAGCTTAGTAGGAGGGGGGGACACTGAAGCTTTCTTT
TRBV24-1	-	few	TRBJ2-2	CATSGGVGTDTGELFF	TGTGCCACCAGTGGAGGGGTCGGAACCGACACCGGGGAGCTGTTTTTT
TRBV3-1	-	-	TRBJ2-7	CASSQASGAFYEQYF	TGTGCCAGCAGCCAAGCGAGCGGAGCCTTCTACGAGCAGTACTTC
TRBV10-3	-	once	TRBJ2-2	CAISTGLTGELFF	TGTGCCATCAGTACAGGGTTAACCGGGGAGCTGTTTTTT
TRBV6-1	-	-	TRBJ2-3	CASSEQSSTDTQYF	TGTGCCAGCAGTGAACAGTCTAGCACAGATACGCAGTATTTT
TRBV12-3/TRBV12-4	TRBD2	-	TRBJ2-1	CASRPTGLVNEQFF	TGTGCCAGCAGGCCAACAGGACTAGTCAATGAGCAGTTCTTC
TRBV5-1	TRBD2	few	TRBJ2-1	CASITAGGTYNEQFF	TGCGCCAGCATTACGGCGGGGGGAACCTACAATGAGCAGTTCTTC
TRBV6-5	-	-	TRBJ2-7	CASSPLAVRKNEQYF	TGTGCCAGCAGCCCGTTAGCGGTCCGAAAGAATGAGCAGTACTTC
TRBV5-4	TRBD2	-	TRBJ2-5	CASRATGTSGGPLRNEQYF	TGTGCCAGCAGGGCTACCGGGACTAGCGGGGGCCCACTCCGCAATGAGCAGTACTTC
TRBV20-1	TRBD1	-	TRBJ1-2	CSADRGPDGYTF	TGCAGTGCTGACAGGGGTCCAGATGGCTACACCTTC
TRBV7-2	-	-	TRBJ2-4	CASSNPAGTKNIQYF	TGTGCCAGCAGCAACCCAGCAGGGACCAAAAACATTCAGTACTTC
TRBV20-1	TRBD1	-	TRBJ2-7	CSAKGQGHEQYF	TGCAGTGCAAAAGGACAGGGGCACGAGCAGTACTTC
TRBV9	-	few	TRBJ2-1	CASSVPMDNEQFF	TGTGCCAGCAGCGTCCCAATGGACAATGAGCAGTTCTTC
TRBV9	TRBD2	-	TRBJ2-1	CASSGLTIAGASYNEQFF	TGTGCCAGCAGCGGTTTAACTATAGCGGGAGCCTCCTACAATGAGCAGTTCTTC
TRBV27	-	-	TRBJ1-1	CASSSGQRGAEAFF	TGTGCCAGCAGTTCTGGACAGCGGGGCGCTGAAGCTTTCTTT
TRBV20-1	-	-	TRBJ1-1	CSARENTEAFF	TGCAGTGCTAGGGAGAACACTGAAGCTTTCTTT
TRBV10-3	TRBD2	-	TRBJ2-1	CAISGGGAYNEQFF	TGTGCCATCAGTGGCGGGGGGGCTTACAATGAGCAGTTCTTC
TRBV3-1	-	few	TRBJ2-3	CASSTGQAQYF	TGTGCCAGCAGTACAGGGCAGGCGCAGTATTTT
TRBV6-6	TRBD2	-	TRBJ2-1	CASRAGAYNEQFF	TGTGCCAGCAGGGCGGGGGCCTACAATGAGCAGTTCTTC
TRBV3-1	-	few	TRBJ2-7	CASSQVPPGLEQYF	TGTGCCAGCAGCCAAGTCCCGCCCGGGCTTGAGCAGTACTTC
TRBV20-1	-	few	TRBJ2-1	CSATAGGRQFF	TGCAGTGCCACGGCCGGGGGTAGGCAGTTCTTC
TRBV29-1	-	many	TRBJ2-3	CSSQTTDTQYF	TGCAGCTCCCAGACTACAGATACGCAGTATTTT
TRBV20-1	-	-	TRBJ2-5	CSARNSGETQYF	TGCAGTGCTAGGAACAGTGGGGAGACCCAGTACTTC
TRBV7-9	TRBD1	few	TRBJ1-2	CASSLETGAPGYGYTF	TGTGCCAGCAGCTTAGAAACAGGGGCCCCTGGCTATGGCTACACCTTC
TRBV7-3	-	-	TRBJ1-2	CASSSSAGNNYGYTF	TGTGCCAGCAGCTCCTCAGCGGGGAATAACTATGGCTACACCTTC
TRBV5-1	-	-	TRBJ2-5	CASSLTTGQGETQYF	TGCGCCAGCAGCTTGACAACGGGACAAGGCGAGACCCAGTACTTC
TRBV11-3	-	few	TRBJ2-7	CASSFSRDSYEQYF	TGTGCCAGCAGCTTTAGTCGGGACTCCTACGAGCAGTACTTC
TRBV20-1	TRBD1	-	TRBJ2-7	CSAGDRASYEQYF	TGCAGTGCTGGGGACAGGGCTTCCTACGAGCAGTACTTC
TRBV6-5	-	-	TRBJ2-3	CASSYSTNSRTDTQYF	TGTGCCAGCAGTTACTCGACCAATAGTAGGACAGATACGCAGTATTTT
TRBV18	TRBD2	-	TRBJ2-7	CASSLGTSGRDEQYF	TGTGCCAGCTCACTTGGGACTAGCGGGAGAGACGAGCAGTACTTC
TRBV13	TRBD1	-	TRBJ1-6	CASSTEDRGSHSPLHF	TGTGCCAGCAGCACCGAGGACAGGGGAAGTCATTCACCCCTCCACTTT
TRBV5-1	-	-	TRBJ2-1	CASGGPGFDEQFF	TGCGCCAGCGGGGGGCCGGGGTTCGACGAGCAGTTCTTC
TRBV6-1	-	few	TRBJ2-3	CASSEMGGRTDTQYF	TGTGCCAGCAGTGAAATGGGGGGGCGCACAGATACGCAGTATTTT
TRBV24-1	TRBD2	-	TRBJ2-5	CATSDQPQGLAGVPGTQYF	TGTGCCACCAGTGACCAGCCCCAAGGACTAGCGGGGGTCCCAGGGACCCAGTACTTC
TRBV12-3/TRBV12-4	-	-	TRBJ2-1	CASSLQHSSYNEQFF	TGTGCCAGCAGTTTACAGCATAGCTCCTACAATGAGCAGTTCTTC
TRBV7-8	-	many	TRBJ1-2	CASSPSDSGYTF	TGTGCCAGCAGCCCCTCGGACTCTGGCTACACCTTC
TRBV20-1	-	-	TRBJ1-1	CSARGYQLEAFF	TGCAGTGCTCGGGGATACCAACTCGAGGCTTTCTTT